The clone carrying this T cell receptor (beta chain) has ten or more counts. This sample was included in a study of OX40 agonist ivuxolimab in advanced cancers. Study-level information: Hepatocellular carcinoma, melanoma, renal cell or head and neck cancer affected the dose-escalation patients. The group had a mean age of 60 years, ranged from roughly 23 to 85, and was 80% to 85% male. Anti-PD-1, anti-PD-L1 or anti-CTLA-4 therapy given earlier was allowed, and about 38% had some.

This CDR3 comprises 13 residues. Germline lookup yields CDR1 SNHLY and CDR2 FYNNEI. V lost 8 bases, J lost 5 bases, and 13 bases lay in between. Assay: immunoSEQ multiplex PCR; the TCRdb copy retains only in-frame clones and omits some. The table has some 20,000 clones, 74% seen once. The source is an adult with an advanced solid tumor such as melanoma, head and neck, liver or kidney cancer. The sequencing here drew on CD4+ or CD8+ T cells sorted from blood, taken in a trial of the OX40 agonist ivuxolimab. The gene calls are TRBV2 and TRBJ1-5; unclear D gene. The DNA of the CDR3 is TGTGCCAGCGTTTACAGTGCGGATCAGCCCCAGCATTTT. It yields the protein CASVYSADQPQHF. Variable domain in full (rest from reference TRBV2 and TRBJ1-5): EPEVTQTPSHQVTQMGQEVILRCVPISNHLYFYWYRQILGQKVEFLVSFYNNEISEKSEIFDDQFSVERPDGSNFTLKIRSTKLEDSAMYFCASVYSADQPQHFGDGTRLSIL.